A selection of T cell receptor beta chains follows, all from one sample in a study of control samples from healthy donors and cancer patients. Assay: immunoSEQ multiplex PCR; the TCRdb copy retains only in-frame clones and omits some. The table has roughly 150,000 clones, around 88% seen once. Sequenced material: blood. The receptors were gathered from a man aged 18-30 years in good health. The CDR3 runs from the conserved cysteine through the conserved F or W. Fields, in order: J gene, D gene, clone size, V gene, CDR3 length, CDR3 DNA, CDR3 protein. The D gene is left open where the match is weak. Only some rows state a clone size, as once, few, many or a class for expanded clones.

TRBJ2-1 | TRBD1 | NA | TRBV29-1 | 12 | TGCAGCGGAAGACAGGGGTTGGATGAGCAGTTCTTC | CSGRQGLDEQFF
TRBJ1-1 | NA | few | TRBV7-9 | 13 | TGTGCCAGCAGCCGCGGGGAGGGACAAGAAGCTTTCTTT | CASSRGEGQEAFF
TRBJ1-4 | NA | NA | TRBV27 | 13 | TGTGCCAGCAGTTGGGTGGTAGGCGAAAAACTGTTTTTT | CASSWVVGEKLFF
TRBJ1-2 | NA | NA | TRBV25-1 | 11 | TGTGCCAGCAGTTGGCTTTATGGCTACACCTTC | CASSWLYGYTF
TRBJ1-2 | NA | NA | TRBV7-9 | 14 | TGTGCCAGCAGCTTATCGGGGGAAAACTATGGCTACACCTTC | CASSLSGENYGYTF
TRBJ1-1 | NA | NA | TRBV15 | 13 | TGTGCCACCAGCAGAGTCATACGGACTGAAGCTTTCTTT | CATSRVIRTEAFF
TRBJ2-3 | TRBD2 | NA | TRBV4-3 | 18 | TGCGCCAGCAGCCAAAGTTGGGTAGCGGGGGGCCGCACAGATACGCAGTATTTT | CASSQSWVAGGRTDTQYF
TRBJ2-5 | TRBD2 | NA | TRBV12-3/TRBV12-4 | 12 | TGTGCCAGCACCGGACTAGAAGAGACCCAGTACTTC | CASTGLEETQYF
TRBJ2-3 | TRBD2 | NA | TRBV6-2/TRBV6-3 | 15 | TGTGCCAGCAGCCCGGTGGAGCGGGGGACAGATACGCAGTATTTT | CASSPVERGTDTQYF
TRBJ2-5 | TRBD2 | NA | TRBV4-1 | 17 | TGCGCCAGCAGCCAAGCCCGGGGGGGACTGTACCAAGAGACCCAGTACTTC | CASSQARGGLYQETQYF